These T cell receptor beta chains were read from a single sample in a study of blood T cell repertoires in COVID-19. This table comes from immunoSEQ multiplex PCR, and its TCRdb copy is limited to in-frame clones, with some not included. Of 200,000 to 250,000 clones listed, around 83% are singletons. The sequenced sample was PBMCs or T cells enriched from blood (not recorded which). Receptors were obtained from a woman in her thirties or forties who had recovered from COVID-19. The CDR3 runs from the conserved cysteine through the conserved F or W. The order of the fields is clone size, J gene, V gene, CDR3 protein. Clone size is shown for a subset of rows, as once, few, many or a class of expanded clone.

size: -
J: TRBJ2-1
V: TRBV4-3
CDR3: CASSQDLVRVGINNEQFF

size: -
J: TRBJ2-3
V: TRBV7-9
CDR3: CASSPWTSGRSDTQYF

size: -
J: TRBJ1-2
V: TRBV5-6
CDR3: CASSSDRGGYGYTF

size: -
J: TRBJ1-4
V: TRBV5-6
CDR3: CASSLGTELFF

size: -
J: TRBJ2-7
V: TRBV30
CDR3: CAWSKTDRVEQYF

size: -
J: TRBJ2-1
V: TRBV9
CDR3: CASTSEGTAPANEQFF

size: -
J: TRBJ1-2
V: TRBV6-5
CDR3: CASSYVQGAYGYTF

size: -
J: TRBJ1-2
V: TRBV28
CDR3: CASSFHTGGRNGYTF

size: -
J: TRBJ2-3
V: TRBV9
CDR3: CASSDLTSGSTDTQYF

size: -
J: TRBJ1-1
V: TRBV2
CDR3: CASSGNRGTEAFF

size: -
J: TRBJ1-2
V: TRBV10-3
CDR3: CAISARGATGYTF

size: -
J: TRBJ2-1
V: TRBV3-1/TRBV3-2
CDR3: CASSHGGDPLDRSYNEQFF

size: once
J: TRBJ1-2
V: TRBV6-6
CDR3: CASSARLGATNYGYTF

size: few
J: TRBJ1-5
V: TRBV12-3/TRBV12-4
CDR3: CASSSGTDQPQHF

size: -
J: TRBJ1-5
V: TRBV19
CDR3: CASSIVGQGLSPNQPQHF

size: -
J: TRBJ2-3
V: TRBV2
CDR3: CASSFQRVGNTDTQYF

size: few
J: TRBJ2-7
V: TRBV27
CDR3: CASRQTGRSYEQYF

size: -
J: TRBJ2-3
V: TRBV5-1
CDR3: CASSLAGGSTDTQYF

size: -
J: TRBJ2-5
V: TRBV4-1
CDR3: CASSQSSPGYQETQYF

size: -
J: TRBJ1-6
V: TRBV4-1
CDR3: CASSQQGQDNSPLHF

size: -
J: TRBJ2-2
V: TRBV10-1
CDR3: CASSSGAGELFF

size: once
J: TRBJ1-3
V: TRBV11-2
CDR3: CASSLDQGANGNTIYF

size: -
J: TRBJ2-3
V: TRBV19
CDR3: CASSITSGSSDTQYF

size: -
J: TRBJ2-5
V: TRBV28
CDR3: CASSLSGRRLAGRGRETQYF

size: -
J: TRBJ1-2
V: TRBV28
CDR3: CASSLGGAGSYQNYGYTF

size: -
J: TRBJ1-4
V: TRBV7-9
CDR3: CASANRGEKLFF

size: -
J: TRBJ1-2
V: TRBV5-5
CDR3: CASSYRDQDYTF

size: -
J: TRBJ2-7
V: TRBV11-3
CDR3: CASSLGSSYEQYF

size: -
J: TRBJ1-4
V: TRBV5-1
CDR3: CASSLEAGVEEKLFF

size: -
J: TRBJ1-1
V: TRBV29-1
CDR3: CSVEGRMNTEAFF

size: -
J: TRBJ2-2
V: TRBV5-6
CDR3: CASRNRQGRELFF

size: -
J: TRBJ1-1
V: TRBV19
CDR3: CASIRQGSSEAFF

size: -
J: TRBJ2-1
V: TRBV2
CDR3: CASSESFRSSGRDNEQFF

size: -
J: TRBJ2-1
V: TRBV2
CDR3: CASSADSKQFF

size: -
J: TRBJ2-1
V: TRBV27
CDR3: CASSFAGSYNEQFF

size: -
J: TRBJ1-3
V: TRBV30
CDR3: CAWSVARTSFSIAIYF

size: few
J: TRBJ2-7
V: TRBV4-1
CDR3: CASRPNSPLAVSYEQYF

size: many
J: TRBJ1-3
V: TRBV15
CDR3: CATSRDAGSSGNTIYF

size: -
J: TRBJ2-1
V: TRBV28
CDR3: CASLNSYNEQFF

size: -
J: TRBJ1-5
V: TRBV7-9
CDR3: CASSAPGQPQHF

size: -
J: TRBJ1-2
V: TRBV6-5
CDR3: CASRPGMNYGYTF

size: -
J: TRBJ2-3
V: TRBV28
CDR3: CASSHWASPDTQYF

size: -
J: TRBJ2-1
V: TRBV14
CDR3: CASSQEKKLAGDWVIPYNEQFF

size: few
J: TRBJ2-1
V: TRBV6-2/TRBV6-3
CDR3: CASSTSVNFGNEQFF

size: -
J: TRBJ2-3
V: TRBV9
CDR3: CASSGQGAMVDTQYF

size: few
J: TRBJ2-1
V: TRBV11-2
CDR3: CASRTTSGGNNEQFF

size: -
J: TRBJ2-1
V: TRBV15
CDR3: CATSRDWASGISYNEQFF

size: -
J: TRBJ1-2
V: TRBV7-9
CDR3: CASSREGRTNYGYTF

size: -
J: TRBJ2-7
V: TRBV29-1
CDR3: CSVGQGGTRGEQYF

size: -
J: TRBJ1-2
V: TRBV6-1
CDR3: CASSEGGQGNGYTF

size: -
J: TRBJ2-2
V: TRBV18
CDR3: CASSPGQALTTGELFF

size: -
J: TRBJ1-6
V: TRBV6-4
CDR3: CASRGAGNSSYNSPLHF

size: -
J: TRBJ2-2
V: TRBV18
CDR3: CASPTSGSMANTGELFF

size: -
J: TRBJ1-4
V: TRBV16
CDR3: CASSQSIRGANEKLFF